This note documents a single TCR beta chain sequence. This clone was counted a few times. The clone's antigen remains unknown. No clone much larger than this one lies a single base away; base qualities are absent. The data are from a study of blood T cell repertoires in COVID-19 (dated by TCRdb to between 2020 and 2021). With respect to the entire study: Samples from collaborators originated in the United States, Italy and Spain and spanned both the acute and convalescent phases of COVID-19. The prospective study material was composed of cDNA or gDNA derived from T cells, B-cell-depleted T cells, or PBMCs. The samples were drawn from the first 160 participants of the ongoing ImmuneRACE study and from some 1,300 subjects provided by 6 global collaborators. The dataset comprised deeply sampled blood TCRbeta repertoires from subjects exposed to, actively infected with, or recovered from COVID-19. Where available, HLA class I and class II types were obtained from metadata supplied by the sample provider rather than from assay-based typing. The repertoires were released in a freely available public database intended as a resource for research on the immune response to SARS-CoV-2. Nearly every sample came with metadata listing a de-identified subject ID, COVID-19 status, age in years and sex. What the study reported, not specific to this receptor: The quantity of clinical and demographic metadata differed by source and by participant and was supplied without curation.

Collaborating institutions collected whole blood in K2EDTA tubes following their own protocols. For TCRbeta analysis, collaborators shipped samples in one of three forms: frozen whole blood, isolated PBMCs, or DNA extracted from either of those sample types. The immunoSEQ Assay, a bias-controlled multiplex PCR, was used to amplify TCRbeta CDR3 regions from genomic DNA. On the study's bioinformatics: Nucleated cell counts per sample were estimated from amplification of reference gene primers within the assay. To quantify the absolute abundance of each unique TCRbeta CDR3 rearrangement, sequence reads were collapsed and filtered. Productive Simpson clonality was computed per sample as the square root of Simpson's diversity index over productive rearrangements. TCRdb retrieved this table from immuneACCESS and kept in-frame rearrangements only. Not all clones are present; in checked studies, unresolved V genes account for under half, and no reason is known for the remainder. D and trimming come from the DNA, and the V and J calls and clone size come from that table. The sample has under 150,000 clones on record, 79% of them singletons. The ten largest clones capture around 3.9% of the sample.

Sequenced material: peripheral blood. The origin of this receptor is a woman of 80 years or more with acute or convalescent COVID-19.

The DNA sequence is as follows: TGCGCCAGCAGCCCCAATAGGGGCGCGAACACCGGGGAGCTGTTTTTT. Its product reads: CASSPNRGANTGELFF. Recombination connected TRBV4-1 to TRBJ2-2; a tentative D call is TRBD1 (5 bases match). From cysteine to phenylalanine, the CDR3 is 16 amino acids long. Of the read, only the CDR3 DNA is kept; its 48 bases are in frame from base 1. Per the germline V gene, MGHRA is the CDR1 and YSYEKL is the CDR2. V was cut back by 4 bases and J by 0 bases, leaving a gap of 12 bases between them.